This T cell receptor beta chain was observed in a study of identical twins. TCRdb re-called the 5' RACE reads through MiXCR, storing one row per CDR3 protein. Of some 710,000 distinct CDR3 sequences detected, 5.5% to 7.5% appear once; the ten largest clones hold roughly 1.8%. Germline CDR1 SGHTA, CDR2 FQGTGA. The V end was cut by 5 bases, the J end by 8 bases, with 19 bases between. CDR3 length: 15 amino acids. This clonotype has only a few counts. Its antigen is unknown. Study conclusions and caveats: Surplus twin overlap in beta out-of-frame sequences was less pronounced. Alpha sequences that were out-of-frame and twin-shared showed an excess of low generation probability.

The receptor comes from a young man in good health. The chain uses TRBV7-3 and TRBJ2-1, with D possibly being TRBD2 (6 bases). The sample taken for sequencing was naive T cells sorted from blood. CDR3 bases: TGTGCCAGCAGCCCCCAGACGACTAGTCCCTATGAGCAGTTCTTC. Its protein product is CASSPQTTSPYEQFF.